This T cell receptor beta chain stems from a study of blood T cell repertoires in COVID-19. In the study overall: Sites in the United States, Italy and Spain provided acute and convalescent COVID-19 samples. The cDNA or gDNA used as material had been derived from T cells, B-cell-depleted T cells, or PBMCs.

The CDR3 consists of 14 residues. Trimming took 0 bases from V and 5 from J; bases not matched to a gene: 0. The germline V gene has CDR1 MNHEY and CDR2 SVGAGI. Authors' data handling: Quantification of nucleated cells was approximated via reference gene primer amplification. Clones were read by immunoSEQ multiplex PCR, and TCRdb kept only the in-frame ones, dropping some. The V and J calls and the clone size are those of that table, but D and trimming were determined from the DNA. The top ten hold approximately 17% of the sample, which has about 130,000 clones, around 81% seen once. Patients of the Seattle cohort, enrolled during active infection, were followed longitudinally.

Sequenced input: peripheral blood. The chain has TRBV6-5 and TRBJ2-1; 8 bases fit TRBD2. The clonotype was recovered from a man under 40 with COVID-19, enrolled during active disease. The CDR3: CASSYSGGDNEQFF. The CDR3 coding sequence is TGTGCCAGCAGTTACTCCGGGGGGGACAATGAGCAGTTCTTC.